These 9 T cell receptor beta chains were sequenced from one sample in a study of blood T cell repertoires in COVID-19. Clones were read by immunoSEQ multiplex PCR, and TCRdb kept only the in-frame ones, dropping some. Of a few hundred thousand clones listed, 70% to 90% were seen once; the top ten hold approximately 1.9%. Sample: PBMCs or T cells enriched from blood (not recorded which). Receptors were obtained from a woman aged 45-60 years who had recovered from COVID-19.

The chain uses TRBV27 and TRBJ2-7, with a weak D call TRBD1 (6 bases). V gave up 5 bases and J gave up 4 bases, with 21 bases separating them. Germline-derived CDR1 and CDR2 are MNHEY and SMNVEV (reference sequence). CDR3 length: 16 amino acids. The CDR3 here is CASSPLPTGQSYEQYF. CDR3 in DNA: TGTGCCAGCAGTCCCCTCCCCACAGGGCAGTCGTACGAGCAGTACTTC.

The V call is TRBV4-1, the J call TRBJ1-1; no firm D call. The CDR3 has 13 residues. Germline assignment: CDR1 MGHRA and CDR2 YSYEKL. The V gene lost 1 base and the J gene lost 12 bases, with 15 bases spanning the gap. DNA for the CDR3: TGCGCCAGCAGCCAAGTTCAGCGTTTGGATACTTTCTTT. Translation: CASSQVQRLDTFF.

The V and J genes are TRBV2 and TRBJ1-6; D possibly corresponds to TRBD1 (5 bases). CDR3 size: 14 residues. The V gene's germline CDR1 is SNHLY and CDR2 FYNNEI. V was pared by 0 bases and J by 8 bases, with 8 bases between. DNA for the CDR3: TGTGCCAGCAGTGAAGCAACGACAGATTCACCCCTCCACTTT. It is translated as CASSEATTDSPLHF.

The J gene is TRBJ1-5, the V gene TRBV10-3; perhaps TRBD1 as D (5 bases). The CDR3 sequence is 14 residues long. Germline CDR1 is ENHRY and CDR2 is SYGVKD. The V end lost 6 bases, the J end lost 0 bases, and 9 bases lay between the germline ends. Here the CDR3 reads CAISGHPSNQPQHF. Written as DNA, the CDR3 is TGTGCCATCAGCGGACACCCTAGCAATCAGCCCCAGCATTTT.

The CDR3 sequence is CASSPPGSLTYNEQFF. In DNA, the CDR3 is TGTGCCAGCAGCCCTCCCGGGAGCCTGACTTACAATGAGCAGTTCTTC. The V gene is TRBV11-1, the J gene TRBJ2-1; possible D gene TRBD2, 6 bases. Germline-derived CDR1 and CDR2 are SGHAT and FQDESV (reference sequence). The CDR3 spans 16 residues. V lost 5 bases to trimming and J lost 4 bases, with 18 bases between them. The entire variable domain, with the rest obtained from reference TRBV11-1 and TRBJ2-1, is as follows: EAEVAQSPRYKITEKSQAVAFWCDPISGHATLYWYRQILGQGPELLVQFQDESVVDDSQLPKDRFSAERLKGVDSTLKIQPAELGDSAMYLCASSPPGSLTYNEQFFGPGTRLTVL.

The J gene is TRBJ2-4, the V gene TRBV19, with D tentatively TRBD1 (5 bases). Trimming took off 11 bases at V and 7 bases at J, with 12 bases between the two ends. CDR3 length: 11 amino acids. Germline V gene data show CDR1 as LNHDA and CDR2 as SQIVND (reference sequence). Here the CDR3 reads CAVQGWNIQYF. The CDR3 coding sequence is TGTGCCGTCCAGGGATGGAACATTCAGTACTTC.

This chain links TRBV4-2 with TRBJ1-1, with TRBD1 as a possible D gene (5 bases). Germline V gene sequence: CDR1 LGHNA, CDR2 YNFKEQ. V lost 4 bases to trimming and J lost 5 bases, with 14 bases between them. The length of the CDR3 is 14 residues. CDR3: CASSPAGGRTEAFF. CDR3 DNA sequence: TGTGCCAGCAGCCCGGCCGGGGGAAGGACTGAAGCTTTCTTT.

This clone was seen more than once but under ten times. The rearrangement links TRBV2 to TRBJ1-5, with a possible D match to TRBD1 (6 bases). V lost 5 bases and J 2 bases, leaving 10 bases between the germline ends. Germline V CDR1 and CDR2: SNHLY, FYNNEI. The CDR3 is 14 amino acids. The CDR3, as DNA: TGTGCCAGCAGTAACAGGGTAGGCAATCAGCCCCAGCATTTT. Its translation is CASSNRVGNQPQHF. Full variable domain (remainder filled in from reference TRBV2 and TRBJ1-5): EPEVTQTPSHQVTQMGQEVILRCVPISNHLYFYWYRQILGQKVEFLVSFYNNEISEKSEIFDDQFSVERPDGSNFTLKIRSTKLEDSAMYFCASSNRVGNQPQHFGDGTRLSIL.

This clone has a single count. The rearrangement uses TRBV5-1 and TRBJ2-7; D unresolved. V was pared by 0 bases and J by 5 bases, with 12 bases between. The CDR3 totals 14 residues. Germline V gene sequence: CDR1 SGHRS, CDR2 YFSETQ. DNA of the CDR3: TGCGCCAGCAGCTTGGGCGGCGGTATCGACGAGCAGTACTTC. This gives the protein CASSLGGGIDEQYF.